The sample holds many counts of the clone carrying this TCR beta chain. Its target is not known. The CDR3 length is 11 residues. Germline V gene data show CDR1 as ENHRY and CDR2 as SYGVKD. V was shortened by 6 bases and J by 2 bases, with 3 bases between the two germline ends. Sequenced material consisted of expressed TCRB transcripts (all of the isolated RNA was reverse transcribed). TCRdb's copy holds only in-frame clones and misses some; the assay was immunoSEQ multiplex PCR. The sample consists of around 320,000 clones, less than 15% of them appearing once. The record originates from a study of beta chain features in type 1 diabetes. Notes on the study in general: Although PCR might favor shorter templates, it would do so equally in patients and controls.

The V call is TRBV10-3, the J call TRBJ2-3, with D unresolved. Sequenced input: central memory CD4+ T cells from blood. The TCR originated in a man in his thirties or forties in good health. CDR3 amino acids: CAIRYTDTQYF. In DNA form, the CDR3 reads TGTGCCATCAGGTACACAGATACGCAGTATTTT.